The source of this T cell receptor beta chain is a study of shared clonotypes between healthy human individuals. Points from the study as a whole: Sequencing depth was expected to affect clonotype sharing among donors. Several donors showed sharing of 4.5% to 6% of naive CD4 clonotypes.

Remarks on this clone: No antigen is known for it.

TCRdb keeps only in-frame clones here, not all; method: immunoSEQ multiplex PCR. The sample lists fewer than 2.5 million clones, 93% occurring once. The CDR3 has 16 residues. With 1 base removed from V and 0 bases from J, the gap between germline ends came to 7 bases. Germline V lookup: CDR1 SGHNT, CDR2 YENEEA. The clonotype originates from a man between 18 and 29 years old in good health. Some clones in this sample may be carry-over from other donors' samples. Material: naive CD4+ T cells from PBMCs. Sample subset: CD45RA+ positively selected. This chain connects TRBV11-3 to TRBJ2-6, with no clear D. The CDR3 spells CASSLGFSSGANVLTF. CDR3 DNA: TGTGCCAGCAGCTTAGGGTTCAGCTCTGGGGCCAACGTCCTGACTTTC.